The clone carrying this T cell receptor beta chain came up many times. Its antigen is currently unknown. Exclusion of patients followed from uncontrolled infection, other autoimmune disease, pregnancy or lactation. CDR3 length: 18 residues. Trimming left V 2 bases short and J 2 bases short, with 22 bases between. The germline V gene encodes CDR1 MNHEY and CDR2 SMNVEV (reference sequence). The sample comes from a study of T cells in Graves' hyperthyroidism and ophthalmopathy. Whole-study findings and limits: Most thyroid clonotypes expanded above 0.001 were also detected in blood.

TCR beta CDR3 regions were amplified from RNA. RT-PCR in the first round (using the HTBI primer set) targeted the TCR CDR3. TCRdb analysed the multiplex PCR reads with MiXCR anew, one entry per CDR3 protein. In the table there are roughly 500,000 distinct CDR3 sequences, more than 11% of which are singletons. The TCR sequence derives from a woman aged 25 to 45 with Graves' hyperthyroidism that later progressed to Graves' ophthalmopathy. The rearrangement joins TRBV27 to TRBJ2-7; D is perhaps TRBD1 (6 bases). The sequenced material came from blood. CDR3 in DNA: TGTGCCAGCAGTTTAACTATCCCGGACAGTTTCCGGGCCTACGAGCAGTACTTC. Translated, it gives CASSLTIPDSFRAYEQYF.